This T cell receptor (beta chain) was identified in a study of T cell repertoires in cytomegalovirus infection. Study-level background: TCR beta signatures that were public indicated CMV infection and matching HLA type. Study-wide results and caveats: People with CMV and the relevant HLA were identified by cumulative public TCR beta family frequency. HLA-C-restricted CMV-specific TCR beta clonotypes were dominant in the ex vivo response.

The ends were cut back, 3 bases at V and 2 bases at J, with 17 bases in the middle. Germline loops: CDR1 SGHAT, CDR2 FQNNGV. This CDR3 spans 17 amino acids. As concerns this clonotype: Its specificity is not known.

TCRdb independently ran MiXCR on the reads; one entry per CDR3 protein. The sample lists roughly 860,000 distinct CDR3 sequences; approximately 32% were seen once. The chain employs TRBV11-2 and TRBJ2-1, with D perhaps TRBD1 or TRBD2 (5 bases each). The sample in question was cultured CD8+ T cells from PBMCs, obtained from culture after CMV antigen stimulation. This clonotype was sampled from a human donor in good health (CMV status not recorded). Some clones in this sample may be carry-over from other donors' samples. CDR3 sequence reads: CASSFGHRGAAYNEQFF. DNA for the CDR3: TGTGCCAGCAGCTTTGGACACAGAGGGGCTGCCTACAATGAGCAGTTCTTC.